The 20 T cell receptor beta chains below were found in one sample sequenced in a study of blood T cell repertoires in COVID-19. Only in-frame clones appear in the TCRdb table, and some are missing; sequencing was by immunoSEQ multiplex PCR. The sample lists roughly 150,000 clones, around 81% occurring once. The material sequenced was peripheral blood. The receptor set was obtained from a man aged 60 to 75 with active or convalescent COVID-19.

The J gene is TRBJ1-2, the V gene TRBV19, with TRBD1 as a possible D gene (6 bases). V dropped 5 bases and J dropped 7 bases, with 20 bases sitting between them. Germline-derived CDR1 and CDR2 are LNHDA and SQIVND (reference sequence). The length of the CDR3 is 15 residues. DNA of the CDR3: TGTGCCAGTAGTGTCCCTCGTGGGCAACAGGGTGGCTACACCTTC. It translates to CASSVPRGQQGGYTF.

The table lists this clone with a count of one. The J gene is TRBJ2-2, the V gene TRBV7-9, with unresolved D. The V and J ends lost 1 base and 9 bases respectively, with 6 bases between them. This CDR3 region has 12 residues. Looked up from germline, CDR1 is SEHNR and CDR2 is FQNEAQ (reference sequence). This CDR3 is CASSLDSRELFF. The CDR3 DNA is TGTGCCAGCAGCTTAGATTCTCGGGAGCTGTTTTTT.

This chain joins TRBV5-1 and TRBJ1-6; no clear D gene. The V end was cut by 0 bases, the J end by 2 bases, with 9 bases between. CDR1 SGHRS and CDR2 YFSETQ come from the germline V gene. The CDR3 runs to 16 residues. CDR3 residues: CASSLVGGTYNSPLHF. The DNA for the CDR3 is TGCGCCAGCAGCTTGGTTGGAGGAACCTATAATTCACCCCTCCACTTT.

The rearrangement joins TRBV6-5 to TRBJ1-4, with TRBD1 matching 9 bases. The V and J ends lost 4 bases and 7 bases, in that order; junction bases with no gene match: 7. There are 15 residues in the CDR3. CDR1 is MNHEY, CDR2 SVGAGI, per germline. For the CDR3, the DNA is TGTGCCAGCAGTTCCCTACAGGGGGCGGGTGAAAAACTGTTTTTT. Translated, it gives CASSSLQGAGEKLFF.

The CDR3 DNA reads as TGTGCCAGCAGCCAACCGGACAGGGGGCCATATGGCTACACCTTC. Its translation: CASSQPDRGPYGYTF. This chain links TRBV3-1 (or the pseudogene TRBV3-2) with TRBJ1-2; 11 bases line up with TRBD1. The germline V gene has CDR1 LGHDT and CDR2 YNNKEL (reference sequence). The CDR3 covers 15 residues. V shed 2 bases, J shed 5 bases, and the junction held 4 bases outside the gene matches.

The chain carries TRBV19 and TRBJ2-2; 10 bases match TRBD2. The CDR3 loop spans 16 amino acids. Germline CDR1 LNHDA, CDR2 SQIVND (reference sequence). Losses at the gene ends were 5 bases for V and 4 bases for J; bases not matched to a gene: 7. In DNA, the CDR3 is TGTGCCAGTAGTGTTCTAGCGGGAGCTCTCACCGGGGAGCTGTTTTTT. Its translation: CASSVLAGALTGELFF.

The chain uses TRBV29-1 and TRBJ2-2, with 7 bases that match TRBD1. The CDR3 covers 13 residues. Losses at the gene ends were 6 bases for V and 6 bases for J; bases not matched to a gene: 7. The germline V gene encodes CDR1 SQVTM and CDR2 ANQGSEA. As DNA, the CDR3 is TGCAGCGTCCAAAGACAGGGTGCCGGGGAGCTGTTTTTT. Translated, it gives CSVQRQGAGELFF.

This clone was recorded once. V gene TRBV7-2 combines with J gene TRBJ1-2; 11 bases line up with TRBD1. Germline CDR1 SGHTA, CDR2 FQGNSA. CDR3 length: 14 amino acids. The V gene end was trimmed by 5 bases and the J gene end by 8 bases; junction bases not matched to a gene: 7. The CDR3 protein is CASSAGTGGGGYTF. Written as DNA, the CDR3 is TGTGCCAGCAGCGCCGGGACAGGGGGTGGAGGCTACACCTTC.

The chain links TRBV10-2 to TRBJ2-3; perhaps TRBD2 as D (5 bases). Germline lookup yields CDR1 WSHSY and CDR2 SAAADI. This CDR3 is built from 15 residues. V was clipped by 6 bases and J by 3 bases, with 16 bases between them. The CDR3 is CASSTGLGRTDTQYF. The CDR3 region has the DNA TGCGCCAGCAGCACCGGACTCGGTAGAACAGATACGCAGTATTTT.

This chain connects TRBV7-9 to TRBJ2-5, with 8 bases lining up with TRBD2. Germline V gene lookup returns CDR1 SEHNR and CDR2 FQNEAQ (reference sequence). The J segment lost 5 bases and the V segment lost 5 bases, leaving 7 bases of the junction unmatched. The CDR3 consists of 14 residues. The CDR3 loop reads CASSPIAGTETQYF. Here the CDR3 DNA reads TGTGCCAGCAGCCCCATAGCGGGAACGGAGACCCAGTACTTC.

Only a few counts were recorded for this clone. The sample holds other DNA sequences that translate to the same CDR3. The rearrangement joins TRBV18 to TRBJ2-7; D is possibly TRBD2 (6 bases). The V gene lost 2 bases and the J gene lost 0 bases, with 8 bases spanning the gap. The CDR3 loop spans 14 amino acids. The germline V gene has CDR1 KGHSH and CDR2 LQKENI. CDR3 loop: CASSPGGSSYEQYF. For the CDR3, the DNA is TGTGCCAGCTCACCAGGGGGGAGCTCCTACGAGCAGTACTTC.

The genes are TRBV4-1 and TRBJ2-3, with 7 bases that match TRBD2. CDR3 length: 18 residues. The trim removed 4 bases at V and 2 bases at J, leaving 15 bases unmatched. Germline CDR1 reads MGHRA; CDR2 reads YSYEKL. CDR3 loop: CASSPLPGLPPDTDTQYF. For the CDR3, the DNA is TGCGCCAGCAGCCCGCTGCCGGGACTACCCCCAGACACAGATACGCAGTATTTT.

The chain links TRBV10-3 to TRBJ1-1; perhaps TRBD1 as D (6 bases). Germline assignment: CDR1 ENHRY and CDR2 SYGVKD. Trimming removed 4 bases from V and 5 bases from J, with 8 bases in between. This CDR3 has 12 residues. CDR3 sequence (DNA): TGTGCCATCAGTGGGGGGCGGACTGAAGCTTTCTTT. It is translated as CAISGGRTEAFF.

The rearrangement joins TRBV15 to TRBJ2-6, with D uncertain. V was cut by 5 bases and J by 0 bases, with 11 bases left in between. Germline V gene lookup returns CDR1 LNHNV and CDR2 YYDKDF (reference sequence). The CDR3 runs to 16 residues. The CDR3: CATSGYSGSGANVLTF. In DNA form, the CDR3 reads TGTGCCACCAGCGGTTACTCTGGCTCTGGGGCCAACGTCCTGACTTTC.

This rearrangement joins TRBV29-1 to TRBJ2-7; 8 bases are shared with TRBD2. J lost 4 bases, V lost 4 bases, and 12 bases had no gene match. Germline-derived CDR1 and CDR2 are SQVTM and ANQGSEA. CDR3 length: 15 amino acids. In DNA form, the CDR3 reads TGCAGCGTTGTGGGGACTAGAGAAGCGCGGTACGAGCAGTACTTC. It specifies CSVVGTREARYEQYF.

The V call is TRBV5-1, the J call TRBJ2-5; 8 bases agree with TRBD1. Germline values: CDR1 SGHRS, CDR2 YFSETQ. J was trimmed by 4 bases and V by 0 bases; bases with no gene match: 8. The CDR3 loop spans 16 amino acids. CDR3 sequence reads: CASSLGQGFGGETQYF. As DNA, the CDR3 is TGCGCCAGCAGCTTGGGACAGGGGTTTGGGGGAGAGACCCAGTACTTC.

The sample holds a few counts of this clone. This chain uses TRBV4-2 with TRBJ1-2, with 9 bases identical to TRBD1. V shed 1 base, J shed 3 bases, and the junction held 3 bases outside the gene matches. CDR3 length: 15 amino acids. Per the germline V gene, CDR1 is LGHNA and CDR2 is YNFKEQ. This CDR3 reads CASSQGTGVDYGYTF. The CDR3 DNA is TGTGCCAGCAGCCAAGGGACAGGGGTTGACTATGGCTACACCTTC.

The J gene is TRBJ2-7, the V gene TRBV25-1; a weak D match, TRBD2 (5 bases). The germline V gene encodes CDR1 MGHDK and CDR2 SYGVNS. The CDR3 runs 15 residues. Trimming cost V 2 bases and J 2 bases, with 13 bases left between them. CDR3 in amino acids: CASSESGIVTYEQYF. DNA for the CDR3: TGTGCCAGCAGTGAAAGCGGAATCGTCACCTACGAGCAGTACTTC.

This chain joins TRBV5-6 and TRBJ1-2, with 7 bases that match TRBD1. CDR1 and CDR2 (germline): SGHDT, YYEEEE. The CDR3 is 15 amino acids. Losses at the gene ends were 0 bases for V and 8 bases for J; bases not matched to a gene: 10. CDR3 amino acids: CASSLDTGALWGYTF. DNA for the CDR3: TGTGCCAGCAGCTTGGATACAGGGGCGCTGTGGGGCTACACCTTC.

CDR3 bases: TGTGCCAGCAGTGAAGAAGACATCTATCAGCCCCAGCATTTT. It encodes CASSEEDIYQPQHF. V is TRBV2 and J is TRBJ1-5; D is unclear. Germline lookup yields CDR1 SNHLY and CDR2 FYNNEI. The CDR3 contains 14 residues. Trimming left V 1 base short and J 5 bases short, with 9 bases between.